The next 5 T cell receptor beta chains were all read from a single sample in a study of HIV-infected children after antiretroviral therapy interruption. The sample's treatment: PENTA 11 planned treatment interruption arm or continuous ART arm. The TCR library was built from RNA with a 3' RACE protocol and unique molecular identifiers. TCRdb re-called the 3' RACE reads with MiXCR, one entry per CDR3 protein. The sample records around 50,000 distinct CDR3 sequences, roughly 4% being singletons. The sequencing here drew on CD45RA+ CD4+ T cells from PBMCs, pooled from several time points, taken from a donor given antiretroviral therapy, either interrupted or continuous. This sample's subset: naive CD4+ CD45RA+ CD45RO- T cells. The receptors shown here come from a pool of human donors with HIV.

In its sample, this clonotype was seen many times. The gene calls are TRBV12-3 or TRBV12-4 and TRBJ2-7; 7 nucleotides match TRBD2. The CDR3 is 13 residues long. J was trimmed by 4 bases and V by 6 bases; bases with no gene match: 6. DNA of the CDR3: TGTGCCAGCAGCCACGGGAGGTTATACGAGCAGTACTTC. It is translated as CASSHGRLYEQYF.

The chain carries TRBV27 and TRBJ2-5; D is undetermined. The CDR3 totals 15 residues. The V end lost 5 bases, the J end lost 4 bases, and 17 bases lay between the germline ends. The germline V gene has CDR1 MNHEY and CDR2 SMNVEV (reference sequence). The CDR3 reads CASSPRDASRETQYF. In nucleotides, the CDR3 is TGTGCCAGCAGTCCGCGAGACGCGAGTCGAGAGACCCAGTACTTC.

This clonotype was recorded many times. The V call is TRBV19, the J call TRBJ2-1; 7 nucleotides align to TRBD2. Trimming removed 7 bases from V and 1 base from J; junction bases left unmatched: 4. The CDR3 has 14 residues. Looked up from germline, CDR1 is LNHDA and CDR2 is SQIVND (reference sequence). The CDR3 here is CASTLAASYNEQFF. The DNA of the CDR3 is TGTGCCAGTACTCTAGCGGCTTCCTACAATGAGCAGTTCTTC. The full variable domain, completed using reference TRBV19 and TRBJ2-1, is DGGITQSPKYLFRKEGQNVTLSCEQNLNHDAMYWYRQDPGQGLRLIYYSQIVNDFQKGDIAEGYSVSREKKESFPLTVTSAQKNPTAFYLCASTLAASYNEQFFGPGTRLTVL.

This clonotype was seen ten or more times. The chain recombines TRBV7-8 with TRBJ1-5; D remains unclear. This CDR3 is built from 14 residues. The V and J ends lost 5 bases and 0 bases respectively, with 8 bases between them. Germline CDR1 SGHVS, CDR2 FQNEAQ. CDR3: CASSEVDSNQPQHF. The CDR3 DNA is TGTGCCAGCAGCGAAGTTGATAGCAATCAGCCCCAGCATTTT.

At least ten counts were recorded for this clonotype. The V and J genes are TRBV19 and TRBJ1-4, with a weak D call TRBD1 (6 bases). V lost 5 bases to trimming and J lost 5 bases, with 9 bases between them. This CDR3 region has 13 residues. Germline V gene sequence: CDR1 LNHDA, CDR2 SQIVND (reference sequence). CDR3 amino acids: CASSLGQNEKLFF. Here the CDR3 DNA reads TGTGCCAGTAGTCTTGGACAGAATGAAAAACTGTTTTTT.